One and the same sample provided the 17 T cell receptor beta chains below, sequenced in a study of T cell repertoires in cytomegalovirus infection. Their antigen targets remain unknown. From the reads, TCRdb called clonotypes with MiXCR, one entry per CDR3 protein. Among 900,000 to 950,000 distinct CDR3 sequences, around 29% were seen once, and the ten largest hold about 14%. The input for sequencing was cultured CD8+ T cells from PBMCs, taken from culture after CMV antigen stimulation. All receptors derive from a human donor in good health (CMV status not recorded). Some clones in this sample may be carry-over from other donors' samples.

The chain has TRBV7-9 and TRBJ2-1, with 7 bases that match TRBD2. V lost 2 bases, J lost 7 bases, and 17 bases stayed unmatched. Germline lookup yields CDR1 SEHNR and CDR2 FQNEAQ (reference sequence). This CDR3 has 18 amino acids. This chain's CDR3 is CASSLRRGLPELGNEQFF. Written as DNA, the CDR3 is TGTGCCAGCAGCTTAAGGCGGGGGTTACCAGAGTTGGGGAATGAGCAGTTCTTC.

The table lists this clonotype with many counts. CDR3: CASSEPSIAVKETQYF. The CDR3 bases are TGTGCCAGCAGTGAACCGTCGATAGCAGTGAAAGAGACCCAGTACTTC. The V and J genes are TRBV2 and TRBJ2-5; D call uncertain. CDR3 length: 16 amino acids. Germline CDR1 and CDR2: SNHLY and FYNNEI. V lost 2 bases, J lost 3 bases, and 16 bases lay in between. The whole variable domain, filled in from reference TRBV2 and TRBJ2-5, reads EPEVTQTPSHQVTQMGQEVILRCVPISNHLYFYWYRQILGQKVEFLVSFYNNEISEKSEIFDDQFSVERPDGSNFTLKIRSTKLEDSAMYFCASSEPSIAVKETQYFGPGTRLLVL.

V is TRBV27 and J is TRBJ1-2; D perhaps matches TRBD1 (5 bases). V lost 4 bases, J lost 5 bases, and 11 bases lay in between. This CDR3 is 13 amino acids long. Looked up from germline, CDR1 is MNHEY and CDR2 is SMNVEV (reference sequence). CDR3 loop: CASSWGLRYGYTF. CDR3 bases: TGTGCCAGCAGTTGGGGGTTGCGTTATGGCTACACCTTC.

The chain joins TRBV4-1 to TRBJ2-7, with 11 bases that match TRBD2. The germline CDR1 and CDR2 sequences are MGHRA and YSYEKL. The CDR3 is 19 amino acids. V trimming: 1 base; J trimming: 2 bases; junction bases outside the gene matches: 13. CDR3 amino acids: CASSQVPPASGGIAYEQYF. The CDR3 DNA is TGCGCCAGCAGCCAAGTGCCCCCCGCTAGCGGGGGGATCGCCTACGAGCAGTACTTC.

This chain joins TRBV5-1 and TRBJ2-6; 9 bases fit TRBD1. Germline assignment: CDR1 SGHRS and CDR2 YFSETQ. The length of the CDR3 is 20 residues. Trimming at V came to 0 bases and at J to 1 base, leaving 11 bases not matched to a gene. The CDR3 DNA reads as TGCGCCAGCAGCTTGGCCACAACGGGACAGGGCAGGTCTGGGGCCAACGTCCTGACTTTC. It encodes CASSLATTGQGRSGANVLTF.

The J gene is TRBJ1-6, the V gene TRBV6-2 or TRBV6-3; unclear D gene. V shed 7 bases and J shed 6 bases, with 16 bases lying between them. The CDR3 spans 15 residues. Germline CDR1 and CDR2: MNHEY and SVGEGT. The CDR3 is CASITPGRPNSPLHF. The CDR3 DNA sequence: TGTGCCAGCATCACACCGGGCCGGCCTAATTCACCCCTCCACTTT.

The rearrangement joins TRBV19 to TRBJ1-1; D gene ambiguous. Trimming pared 6 bases from V and 1 base from J, leaving 9 bases between. Germline CDR1 LNHDA, CDR2 SQIVND (reference sequence). CDR3 length: 13 residues. The CDR3 is CASRTFRNTEAFF. The DNA for the CDR3 is TGTGCCAGTAGGACCTTTAGGAACACTGAAGCTTTCTTT. The full variable domain, its missing parts supplied by reference TRBV19 and TRBJ1-1, is DGGITQSPKYLFRKEGQNVTLSCEQNLNHDAMYWYRQDPGQGLRLIYYSQIVNDFQKGDIAEGYSVSREKKESFPLTVTSAQKNPTAFYLCASRTFRNTEAFFGQGTRLTVV.

This clonotype was seen a few times. This sequence joins TRBV6-1 and TRBJ2-6; TRBD2 matches 7 bases. The trim removed 6 bases at V and 0 bases at J, leaving 5 bases unmatched. The CDR3 runs to 16 residues. Germline V gene sequence: CDR1 MNHNS, CDR2 SASEGT. The CDR3 DNA follows: TGTGCCAGCAGAAAAATAGCGGGCTCTGGGGCCAACGTCCTGACTTTC. As protein: CASRKIAGSGANVLTF.

The chain employs TRBV5-1 and TRBJ2-3; D ambiguous. Germline CDR1 is SGHRS and CDR2 is YFSETQ. The CDR3 sequence is 15 residues long. The V end was cut by 6 bases, the J end by 2 bases, with 16 bases between. CDR3 nucleotides: TGCGCCAGCACCATATTTGTCGCCGACACAGATACGCAGTATTTT. Amino acids: CASTIFVADTDTQYF.

This clonotype was seen repeatedly, ten times or more. V is TRBV7-8 and J is TRBJ2-3; possibly TRBD2 for D (5 bases). Trimming pared 5 bases from V and 6 bases from J, leaving 9 bases between. There are 12 residues in the CDR3. Germline assignment: CDR1 SGHVS and CDR2 FQNEAQ. The CDR3 nucleotides read TGTGCCAGCAGCCCGGACTTGGATACGCAGTATTTT. Translating it yields CASSPDLDTQYF.

The gene calls are TRBV6-6 and TRBJ1-4, with D maybe TRBD1 (5 bases). The CDR3 runs 19 residues. The germline CDR1 and CDR2 sequences are MNHNY and SVGAGI (reference sequence). The V end was cut by 2 bases, the J end by 1 base, with 20 bases between. The CDR3 protein is CASSYNWDPLTETNEKLFF. In DNA form, the CDR3 reads TGTGCCAGCAGTTACAATTGGGACCCGCTGACGGAAACTAATGAAAAACTGTTTTTT.

The gene calls are TRBV11-2 and TRBJ2-3, with D possibly matching TRBD2 (6 bases). The CDR3 contains 15 residues. Trimming left V 5 bases short and J 0 bases short, with 12 bases between. Germline loops: CDR1 SGHAT, CDR2 FQNNGV. In DNA, the CDR3 is TGTGCCAGCAGCAAGGACTATTCTAGCACAGATACGCAGTATTTT. Translating gives CASSKDYSSTDTQYF.

In this sample, this clonotype turned up a few times. The chain links TRBV6-5 to TRBJ1-1; D unclear. The V gene's germline CDR1 is MNHEY and CDR2 SVGAGI. CDR3 length: 14 residues. The V end lost 5 bases, the J end lost 1 base, and 11 bases lay between the germline ends. For the CDR3, the DNA is TGTGCCAGCAGTCCCGGAGGGTCGAACACTGAAGCTTTCTTT. Translating gives CASSPGGSNTEAFF.

This clonotype has a single count. The chain couples TRBV5-1 to TRBJ2-7; TRBD1 aligns across 7 bases. Germline trimming cut 3 bases from V and 8 bases from J; bases unmatched to any gene: 11. The CDR3 is 14 residues long. Germline loops: CDR1 SGHRS, CDR2 YFSETQ. The CDR3 coding sequence is TGCGCCAGCAGCTATGAACCAGGGGGTTCGAAGCAGTACTTC. Translating it yields CASSYEPGGSKQYF.

The J gene is TRBJ2-1, the V gene TRBV6-5; D might be TRBD2 (6 bases). V was clipped by 6 bases and J by 7 bases, with 19 bases between them. Germline values: CDR1 MNHEY, CDR2 SVGAGI. CDR3 length equals 15 residues. CDR3 bases: TGTGCCAGCAGCTCTCGGGGGTCGCCAGAAAATGAGCAGTTCTTC. This encodes CASSSRGSPENEQFF.

The J gene is TRBJ2-2, the V gene TRBV5-6; D not resolved. V lost 5 bases and J lost 1, with 12 bases in between. The CDR3 is made up of 15 amino acids. The V gene's germline CDR1 is SGHDT and CDR2 YYEEEE. CDR3 loop: CASSTRIRNTGELFF. CDR3 DNA sequence: TGTGCCAGCAGTACAAGGATTCGGAACACCGGGGAGCTGTTTTTT.

This clonotype was seen a handful of times. The junction departs from germline at one end; a sequencing error may be responsible. The chain is built from TRBV12-3 or TRBV12-4 and TRBJ1-2; no firm D call. The CDR3 is made up of 11 amino acids. The CDR3 nucleotides read TGTGCCAGCAGTCTAGCGACCGCGGGGACCTTC. It encodes CASSLATAGTF.